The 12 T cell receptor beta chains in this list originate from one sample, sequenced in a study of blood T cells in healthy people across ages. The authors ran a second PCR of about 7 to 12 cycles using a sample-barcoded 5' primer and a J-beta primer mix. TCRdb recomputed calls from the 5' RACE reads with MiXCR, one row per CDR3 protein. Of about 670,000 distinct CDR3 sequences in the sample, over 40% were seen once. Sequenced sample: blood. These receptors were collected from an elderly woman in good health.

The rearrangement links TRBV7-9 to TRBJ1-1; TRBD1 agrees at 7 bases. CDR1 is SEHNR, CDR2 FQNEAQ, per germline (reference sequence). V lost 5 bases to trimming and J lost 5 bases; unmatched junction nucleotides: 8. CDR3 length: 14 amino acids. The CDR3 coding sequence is TGTGCCAGCAGCGGACAGGCCCCTCTGACTGAAGCTTTCTTT. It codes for CASSGQAPLTEAFF.

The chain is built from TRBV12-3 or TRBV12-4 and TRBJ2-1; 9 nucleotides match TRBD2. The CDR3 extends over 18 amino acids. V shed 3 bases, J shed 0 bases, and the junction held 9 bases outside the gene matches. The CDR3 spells CASSFGLAGVGSYNEQFF. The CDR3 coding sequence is TGTGCCAGCAGTTTCGGGTTAGCGGGAGTGGGCTCCTACAATGAGCAGTTCTTC.

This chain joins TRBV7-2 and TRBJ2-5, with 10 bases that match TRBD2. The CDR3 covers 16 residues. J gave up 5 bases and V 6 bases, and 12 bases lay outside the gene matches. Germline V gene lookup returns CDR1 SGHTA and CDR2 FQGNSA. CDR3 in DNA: TGTGCCAGCAGTGCCAACCAAGCGGGGGGGCCGGAGACCCAGTACTTC. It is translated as CASSANQAGGPETQYF.

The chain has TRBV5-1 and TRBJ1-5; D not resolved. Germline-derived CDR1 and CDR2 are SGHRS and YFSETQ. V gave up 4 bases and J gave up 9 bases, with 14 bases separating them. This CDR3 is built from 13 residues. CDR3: CASSVGGERPQHF. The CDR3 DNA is TGCGCCAGCAGCGTGGGAGGCGAGAGGCCCCAGCATTTT.

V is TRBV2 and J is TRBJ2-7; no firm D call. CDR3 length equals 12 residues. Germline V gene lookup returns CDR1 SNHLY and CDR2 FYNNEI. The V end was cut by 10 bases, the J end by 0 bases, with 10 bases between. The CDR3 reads CANAGPSYEQYF. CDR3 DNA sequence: TGTGCCAACGCTGGGCCCTCCTACGAGCAGTACTTC.

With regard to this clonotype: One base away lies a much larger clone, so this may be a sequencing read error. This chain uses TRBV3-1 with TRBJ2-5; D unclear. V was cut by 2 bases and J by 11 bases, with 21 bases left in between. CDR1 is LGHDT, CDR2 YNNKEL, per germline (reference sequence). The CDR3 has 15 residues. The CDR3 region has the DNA TGTGCCAGCAGCCAAATGAACTCCGGGCTCAATGAGCAGTACTTC. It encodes CASSQMNSGLNEQYF.

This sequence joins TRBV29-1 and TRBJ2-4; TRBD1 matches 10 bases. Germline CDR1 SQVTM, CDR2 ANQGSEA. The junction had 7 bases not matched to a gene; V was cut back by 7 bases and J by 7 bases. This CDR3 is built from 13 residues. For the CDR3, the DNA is TGCAGCGGCTTGACAGGGGGCTGGAACATTCAGTACTTC. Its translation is CSGLTGGWNIQYF.

The CDR3 coding sequence is TGTGCCAGCAGTGATCAGAATCCGTCCTACAATGAGCAGTTCTTC. This sequence encodes CASSDQNPSYNEQFF. The chain joins TRBV2 to TRBJ2-1; D not certain. Germline CDR1 is SNHLY and CDR2 is FYNNEI. V shed 3 bases and J shed 1 base, with 10 bases lying between them. The CDR3 loop spans 15 amino acids.

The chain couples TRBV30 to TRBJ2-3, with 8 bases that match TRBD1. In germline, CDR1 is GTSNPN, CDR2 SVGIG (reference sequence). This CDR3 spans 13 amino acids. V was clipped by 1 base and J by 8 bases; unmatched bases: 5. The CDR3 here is CAWSGTGSGTQYF. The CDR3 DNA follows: TGTGCCTGGAGTGGGACAGGGTCAGGTACGCAGTATTTT.

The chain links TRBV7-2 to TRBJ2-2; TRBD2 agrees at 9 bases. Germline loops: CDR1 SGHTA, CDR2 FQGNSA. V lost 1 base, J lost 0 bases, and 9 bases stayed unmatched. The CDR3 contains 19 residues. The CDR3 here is CASSLEASGGYANTGELFF. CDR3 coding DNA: TGTGCCAGCAGCTTAGAGGCGAGCGGGGGGTACGCGAACACCGGGGAGCTGTTTTTT.

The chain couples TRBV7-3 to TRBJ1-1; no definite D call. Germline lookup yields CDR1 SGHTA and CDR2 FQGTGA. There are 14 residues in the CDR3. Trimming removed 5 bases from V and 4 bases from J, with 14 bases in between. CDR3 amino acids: CASSKEERSTEAFF. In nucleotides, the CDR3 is TGTGCCAGCAGCAAAGAAGAACGGAGCACTGAAGCTTTCTTT.

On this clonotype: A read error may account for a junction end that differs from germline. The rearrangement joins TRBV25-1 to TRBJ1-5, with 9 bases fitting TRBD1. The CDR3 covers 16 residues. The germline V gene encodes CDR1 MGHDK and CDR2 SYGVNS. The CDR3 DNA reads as TGTGCCAGCATCGGGACAGGGCAGATTAGCAATCAGCTCCAGCATTTT. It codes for CASIGTGQISNQLQHF.